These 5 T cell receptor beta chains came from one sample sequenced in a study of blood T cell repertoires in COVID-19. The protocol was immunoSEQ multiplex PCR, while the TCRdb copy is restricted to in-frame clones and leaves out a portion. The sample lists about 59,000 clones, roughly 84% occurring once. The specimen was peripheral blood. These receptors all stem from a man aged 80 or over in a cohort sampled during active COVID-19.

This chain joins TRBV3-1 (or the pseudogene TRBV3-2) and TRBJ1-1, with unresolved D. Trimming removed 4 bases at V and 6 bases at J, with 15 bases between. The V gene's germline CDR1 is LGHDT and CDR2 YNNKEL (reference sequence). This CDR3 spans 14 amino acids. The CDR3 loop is CASSPRPHGAEAFF. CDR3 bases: TGTGCCAGCAGCCCCCGGCCCCATGGAGCTGAAGCTTTCTTT.

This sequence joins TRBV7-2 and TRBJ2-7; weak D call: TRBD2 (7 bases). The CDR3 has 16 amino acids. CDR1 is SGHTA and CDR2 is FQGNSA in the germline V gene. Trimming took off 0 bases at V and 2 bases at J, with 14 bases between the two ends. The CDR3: CASSLAGGPTAYEQYF. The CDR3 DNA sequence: TGTGCCAGCAGCTTAGCGGGGGGGCCCACCGCCTACGAGCAGTACTTC.

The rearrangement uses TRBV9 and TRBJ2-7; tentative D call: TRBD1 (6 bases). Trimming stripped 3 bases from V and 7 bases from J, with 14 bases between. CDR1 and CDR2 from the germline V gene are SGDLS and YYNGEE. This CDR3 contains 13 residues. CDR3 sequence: CASSATGLTEQYF. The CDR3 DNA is TGTGCCAGCAGCGCTACAGGGTTAACTGAGCAGTACTTC.

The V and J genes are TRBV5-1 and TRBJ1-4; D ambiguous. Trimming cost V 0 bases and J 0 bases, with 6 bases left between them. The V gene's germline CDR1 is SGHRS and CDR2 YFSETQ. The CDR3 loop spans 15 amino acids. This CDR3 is CASSLDGATNEKLFF. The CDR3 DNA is TGCGCCAGCAGCTTGGACGGTGCAACTAATGAAAAACTGTTTTTT.

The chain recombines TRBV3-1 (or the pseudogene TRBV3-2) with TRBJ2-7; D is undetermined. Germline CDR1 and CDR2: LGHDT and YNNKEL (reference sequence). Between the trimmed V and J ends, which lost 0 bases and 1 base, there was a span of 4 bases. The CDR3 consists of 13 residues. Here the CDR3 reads CASSQERSYEQYF. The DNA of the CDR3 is TGTGCCAGCAGCCAAGAGCGGTCCTACGAGCAGTACTTC.